The TCR beta chain described here comes from a study of blood T cell repertoires in COVID-19. Assay used: immunoSEQ multiplex PCR; TCRdb lists only in-frame clones, some missing. The sample lists about 320,000 clones, roughly nine tenths occurring once. Sequencing was performed on PBMCs or T cells enriched from blood (not recorded which). The origin of this receptor is a man aged 60 to 75 who had recovered from COVID-19.

CDR3 coding DNA: TGCAGCGTGGCCGCGGGGGGGACCACAGATACGCAGTATTTT. This sequence encodes CSVAAGGTTDTQYF. This rearrangement joins TRBV29-1 to TRBJ2-3; TRBD2 agrees at 9 bases. The length of the CDR3 is 14 residues. Germline V gives CDR1 SQVTM, CDR2 ANQGSEA. The V gene end was trimmed by 6 bases and the J gene end by 2 bases; junction bases not matched to a gene: 6.